This is a list of T cell receptor beta chains from one sample in a study of T cells in Graves' hyperthyroidism and ophthalmopathy. TCRdb reprocessed the multiplex PCR reads via MiXCR and lists one record per CDR3 protein. Of around 520,000 distinct CDR3 sequences in the sample, around 14% were seen once. Sequencing was done on a sample of blood. These receptors all come from a woman under 30 with Graves' hyperthyroidism. The CDR3 runs from the conserved cysteine through the conserved F or W. A D gene is named only where the DNA matches it firmly. For some rows the clone size is stated as once, few or many, or as a class when expanded; others skip it.

>TRBJ1-1|TRBV12-3/TRBV12-4|many|NA
TGTGCCAGCAGTCCTCATAGGGGAGGGAACACTGAAGCTTTCTTT
CASSPHRGGNTEAFF
>TRBJ1-4|TRBV19|many|NA
TGTGCCAGTAGTTCAGGGGATAAACTGTTTTTT
CASSSGDKLFF
>TRBJ2-7|TRBV27|many|NA
TGTGCCAGCCGAAAGGCGGGTCCGGCGGGAGAGCAGTACTTC
CASRKAGPAGEQYF
>TRBJ1-4|TRBV11-2|NA|NA
TGTGCCAGCAGCTTGATAGGGACTGGGGAAAAACTGTTTTTT
CASSLIGTGEKLFF
>TRBJ2-5|TRBV12-3/TRBV12-4|many|TRBD2
TGTGCCAGCAGTTTAATAGCGGGAGATGAGACCCAGTACTTC
CASSLIAGDETQYF
>TRBJ2-1|TRBV28|NA|TRBD2
TGTGCCAGCAGTACCTCTAGCGGTACCTACAATGAGCAGTTCTTC
CASSTSSGTYNEQFF
>TRBJ1-2|TRBV19|few|NA
TGTGCCAGTAGTATGCAGGGCGGGGGCTACACCTTC
CASSMQGGGYTF
>TRBJ2-3|TRBV29-1|many|NA
TGCAGCGTTGAAGATCCCCCCGTGGGCACAGATACGCAGTATTTT
CSVEDPPVGTDTQYF
>TRBJ1-1|TRBV27|many|NA
TGTGCCAGCAGTTTAGTGGGCAGCATAACCATGAACACTGAAGCTTTCTTT
CASSLVGSITMNTEAFF
>TRBJ2-2|TRBV11-2|many|NA
TGTGCCAGCAGCCCCTCGGGGATCGGGGAGCTGTTTTTT
CASSPSGIGELFF
>TRBJ1-1|TRBV7-2|many|NA
TGTGCCAGCAGCTTTGATCGGCGTACTGAAGCTTTCTTT
CASSFDRRTEAFF
>TRBJ2-7|TRBV11-2|once|TRBD1
TGTGCCAGCACCGACGTAGGACAGGGGGCGTACGAGCAGTACTTC
CASTDVGQGAYEQYF
>TRBJ2-3|TRBV10-3|many|TRBD2
TGTGCCATCAGTCAGCGGGGGTCCGTAGCGGAGGCTAGCACAGATACGCAGTATTTT
CAISQRGSVAEASTDTQYF
>TRBJ2-1|TRBV2|many|NA
TGTGCCAGCAGTGAAGGGCCAGGGGCTTGGAATGAGCAGTTCTTC
CASSEGPGAWNEQFF
>TRBJ2-3|TRBV6-1|few|NA
TGTGCCAGCAGTTACGGCTGGGCAGGGGGGTCGGATACGCAGTATTTT
CASSYGWAGGSDTQYF
>TRBJ1-1|TRBV7-9|NA|NA
TGTGCCAGCAGCGAACGAAACACTGAAGCTTTCTTT
CASSERNTEAFF
>TRBJ2-1|TRBV20-1|NA|TRBD2
TGCAGTGCTAGTAACCTAGCGGACTACAATGAGCAGTTCTTC
CSASNLADYNEQFF
>TRBJ1-2|TRBV20-1|NA|NA
TGCAGTGCTAGATCCCCCCAGCCCGGGCCCGCGGCTGGCTACACCTTC
CSARSPQPGPAAGYTF
>TRBJ2-1|TRBV12-3/TRBV12-4|many|TRBD2
TGTGCCAGCAGTTGGCGGACTAGCGGGATTTACAATGAGCAGTTCTTC
CASSWRTSGIYNEQFF
>TRBJ2-6|TRBV4-1|NA|NA
TGCGCCAGCAGCCAAGAGGGCCTAACCTCTGGGGCCAACGTCCTGACTTTC
CASSQEGLTSGANVLTF
>TRBJ2-7|TRBV5-1|many|NA
TGCGCCAGCAGCTTGGCCGGATCGCCTGCCTACGAGCAGTACTTC
CASSLAGSPAYEQYF
>TRBJ1-2|TRBV7-2|many|NA
TGTGCCAGCAGCTTAGTAGGTGCGGCTAACTATGGCTACACCTTC
CASSLVGAANYGYTF
>TRBJ2-1|TRBV18|many|TRBD2
TGTGCCAGCTCACCCAGACTAGCGGGAAACAATGAGCAGTTCTTC
CASSPRLAGNNEQFF
>TRBJ1-4|TRBV7-9|once|NA
TGTGCCAGCAGCTTAGGACAGGTCTTGGAAAAACTGTTTTTT
CASSLGQVLEKLFF
>TRBJ2-2|TRBV7-8|once|NA
TGTGCCAGCAGCTTAGATTCCTGGGGGCAGAACACCGGGGAGCTGTTTTTT
CASSLDSWGQNTGELFF
>TRBJ1-1|TRBV19|NA|TRBD1
TGTGCCAGTAGTAGGGGGACAGGGGGTCATTGGAACACTGAAGCTTTCTTT
CASSRGTGGHWNTEAFF
>TRBJ2-3|TRBV12-3/TRBV12-4|NA|TRBD1
TGTGCCAGCAGCCGACAGGGGGAGGGTGGGGATACGCAGTATTTT
CASSRQGEGGDTQYF
>TRBJ1-1|TRBV7-9|NA|NA
TGTGCCAGCAGCTTGGGGGTAAAGGTCGAAAACACTGAAGCTTTCTTT
CASSLGVKVENTEAFF
>TRBJ1-1|TRBV7-3|few|NA
TGTGCCAGCAGCCCGGACAGTAACACTGAAGCTTTCTTT
CASSPDSNTEAFF
>TRBJ1-5|TRBV5-1|NA|NA
TGCGTCAGCAGCTTCTCTTTCCAGGTTAGCAATCAGCCCCAGCATTTT
CVSSFSFQVSNQPQHF
>TRBJ2-1|TRBV30|many|NA
TGTGCCTGGAGTTTGGCTAACTCTTACAATGAGCAGTTCTTC
CAWSLANSYNEQFF